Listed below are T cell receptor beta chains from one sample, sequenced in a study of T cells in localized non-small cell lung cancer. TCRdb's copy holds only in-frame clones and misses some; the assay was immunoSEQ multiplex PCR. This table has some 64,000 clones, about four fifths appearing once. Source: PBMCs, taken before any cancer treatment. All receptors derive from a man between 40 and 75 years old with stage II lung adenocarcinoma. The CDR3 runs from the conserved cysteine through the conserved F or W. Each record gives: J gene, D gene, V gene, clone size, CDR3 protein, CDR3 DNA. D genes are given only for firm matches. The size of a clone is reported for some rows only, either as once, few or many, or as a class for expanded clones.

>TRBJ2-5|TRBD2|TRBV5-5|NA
CASSPGTSGRALETQYF
TGTGCCAGCAGCCCCGGGACTAGCGGGAGGGCTTTAGAGACCCAGTACTTC
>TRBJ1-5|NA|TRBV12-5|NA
CASGFDRNQPQHF
TGTGCTAGTGGTTTCGACCGCAATCAGCCCCAGCATTTT
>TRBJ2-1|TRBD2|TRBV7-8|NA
CASSQGRTSGSKQFF
TGTGCCAGCAGCCAGGGGAGGACTAGCGGGAGTAAGCAGTTCTTC
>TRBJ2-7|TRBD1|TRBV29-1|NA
CSVGTAAEQYF
TGCAGCGTGGGGACAGCCGCCGAGCAGTACTTC
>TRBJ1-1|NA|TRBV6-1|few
CASSVVEAFF
TGTGCCAGCAGTGTAGTTGAAGCTTTCTTT
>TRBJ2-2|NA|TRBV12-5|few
CASALAGELFF
TGTGCTAGTGCCTTGGCCGGGGAGCTGTTTTTT
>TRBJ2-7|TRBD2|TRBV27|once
CASPFLTGTSGAQYEQYF
TGTGCCAGCCCTTTCCTGACCGGGACTAGCGGAGCCCAATACGAGCAGTACTTC
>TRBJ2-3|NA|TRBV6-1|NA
CASSEYQRTQYF
TGTGCCAGCAGTGAATATCAGCGGACGCAGTATTTT
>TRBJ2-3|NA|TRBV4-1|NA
CASSQGEFTDTQYF
TGCGCCAGCAGCCAAGGGGAGTTCACAGATACGCAGTATTTT
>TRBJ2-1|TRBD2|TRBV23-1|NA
CASSHSGTRWAYNEQFF
TGCGCCAGCAGTCATTCCGGGACTAGGTGGGCCTACAATGAGCAGTTCTTC
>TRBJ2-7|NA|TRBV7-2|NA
CASSLPSSYEQYF
TGTGCCAGCAGCTTACCAAGCTCCTACGAGCAGTACTTC
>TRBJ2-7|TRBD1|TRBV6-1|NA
CARPDRGHEQYF
TGTGCCAGACCGGACAGGGGACACGAGCAGTACTTC
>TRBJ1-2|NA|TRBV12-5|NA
CASGSDPGVNGYTF
TGTGCTAGTGGTTCCGATCCAGGGGTGAATGGCTACACCTTC
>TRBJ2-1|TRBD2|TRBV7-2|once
CASSLVGTSDNEQFF
TGTGCCAGCAGCTTAGTGGGGACTAGCGACAATGAGCAGTTCTTC
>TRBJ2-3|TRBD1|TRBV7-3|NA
CASSPTGGPTDTQYF
TGTGCCAGCAGCCCAACAGGGGGCCCCACAGATACGCAGTATTTT
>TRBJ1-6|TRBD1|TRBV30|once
CAWSAGQALSPLHF
TGTGCCTGGAGTGCGGGACAGGCCCTCTCACCCCTCCACTTT
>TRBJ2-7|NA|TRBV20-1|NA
CSASTSGEQYF
TGCAGTGCTAGTACCTCGGGCGAGCAGTACTTC
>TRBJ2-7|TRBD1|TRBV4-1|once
CASSQDSGGTGAEQYF
TGCGCCAGCAGCCAAGATTCCGGGGGGACAGGGGCTGAGCAGTACTTC
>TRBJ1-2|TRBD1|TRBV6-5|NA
CASSYGDRGGYGYTF
TGTGCCAGCAGTTACGGCGACAGGGGCGGCTATGGCTACACCTTC
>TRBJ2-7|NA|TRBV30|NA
CAYSRRGLPFDEQYF
TGTGCCTACTCAAGAAGGGGCTTACCCTTCGACGAGCAGTACTTC
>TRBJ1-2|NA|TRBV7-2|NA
CASSLASPRYGYTF
TGTGCCAGCAGCTTGGCGAGTCCACGTTATGGCTACACCTTC
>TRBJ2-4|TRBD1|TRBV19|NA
CASSKGTGGTNIQYF
TGTGCCAGTAGTAAGGGGACAGGGGGCACGAACATTCAGTACTTC
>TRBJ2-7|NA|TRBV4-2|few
CASSQDLDLQYEQYF
TGTGCCAGCAGCCAAGATCTCGACCTGCAGTACGAGCAGTACTTC
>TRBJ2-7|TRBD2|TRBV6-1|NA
CASSEGRGLAGVSYEQYF
TGTGCCAGCAGTGAAGGGCGAGGGCTAGCGGGAGTATCCTACGAGCAGTACTTC
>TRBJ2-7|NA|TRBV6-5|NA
CASSYSTARIDEQYF
TGTGCCAGCAGTTACTCGACAGCCCGTATCGACGAGCAGTACTTC
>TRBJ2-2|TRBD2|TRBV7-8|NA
CASSFGSSGTGELFF
TGTGCCAGCAGCTTCGGATCTAGCGGCACCGGGGAGCTGTTTTTT
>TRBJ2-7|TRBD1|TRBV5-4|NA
CASSYRGSYEQYF
TGTGCCAGCAGCTACAGGGGTTCCTACGAGCAGTACTTC
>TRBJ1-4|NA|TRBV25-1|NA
CASSDLPGRATNEKLFF
TGTGCCAGCAGTGACCTCCCAGGACGGGCAACTAATGAAAAACTGTTTTTT
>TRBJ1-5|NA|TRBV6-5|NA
CASSRTSDQPQHF
TGTGCCAGCAGCCGGACATCCGATCAGCCCCAGCATTTT
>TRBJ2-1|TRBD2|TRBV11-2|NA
CASSYGTSGSRGIYNEQFF
TGTGCCAGCAGCTATGGAACTAGCGGGAGTAGGGGGATCTACAATGAGCAGTTCTTC
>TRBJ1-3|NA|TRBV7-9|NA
CASSPVILGSGNTIYF
TGTGCCAGCAGCCCAGTTATCCTTGGCTCTGGAAACACCATATATTTT
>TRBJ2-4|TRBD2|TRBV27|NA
CATGLDRNIQYF
TGTGCCACTGGACTAGATCGGAACATTCAGTACTTC
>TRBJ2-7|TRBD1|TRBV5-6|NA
CASSNGQGDEQYF
TGTGCCAGCAGCAACGGACAGGGGGACGAGCAGTACTTC
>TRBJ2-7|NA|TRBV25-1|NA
CASSESTGGGYEQYF
TGTGCCAGCAGTGAATCAACAGGGGGAGGGTACGAGCAGTACTTC
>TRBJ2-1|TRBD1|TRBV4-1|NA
CASSQGGQGPYNEQFF
TGCGCCAGCAGCCAAGGGGGACAGGGACCTTACAATGAGCAGTTCTTC
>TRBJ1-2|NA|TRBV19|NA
CASSLRGADGYTF
TGTGCCAGTTCCTTAAGGGGGGCGGATGGCTACACCTTC
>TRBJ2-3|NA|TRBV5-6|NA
CASSLAEAQYF
TGTGCCAGCAGCTTGGCCGAGGCGCAGTATTTT
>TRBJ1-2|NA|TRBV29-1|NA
CSVLRESYGYTF
TGCAGCGTTCTCAGGGAGAGCTATGGCTACACCTTC
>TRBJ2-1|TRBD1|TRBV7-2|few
CASSTQGRRNHNEQFF
TGTGCCAGCAGCACACAGGGGCGTCGCAACCACAATGAGCAGTTCTTC
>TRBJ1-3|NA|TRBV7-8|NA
CASILGTTGNTIYF
TGTGCCAGCATTCTCGGGACAACTGGAAACACCATATATTTT
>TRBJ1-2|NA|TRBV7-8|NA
CASSLEAGPYGYTF
TGTGCCAGCAGCTTAGAAGCAGGGCCCTATGGCTACACCTTC
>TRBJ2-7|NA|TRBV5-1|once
CASSFLDSSYEQYF
TGCGCCAGCAGTTTTTTGGACAGCTCCTACGAGCAGTACTTC
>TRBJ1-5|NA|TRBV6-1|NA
CASSETFYSNQPQHF
TGTGCCAGCAGTGAAACGTTTTATAGCAATCAGCCCCAGCATTTT
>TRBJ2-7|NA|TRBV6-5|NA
CASSYRRESYEQYF
TGTGCCAGCAGTTACCGCAGGGAGTCCTACGAGCAGTACTTC
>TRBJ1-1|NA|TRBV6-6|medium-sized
CASSSNTEAFF
TGTGCCAGCAGCTCGAACACTGAAGCTTTCTTT
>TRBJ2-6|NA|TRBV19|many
CASSTPANVLTF
TGTGCCAGTAGTACACCGGCCAACGTCCTGACTTTC
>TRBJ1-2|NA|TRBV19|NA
CASSIGGQGSGYTF
TGTGCCAGTAGTATAGGGGGGCAGGGGAGTGGCTACACCTTC
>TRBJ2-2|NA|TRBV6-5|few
CASRPGSTVTGELFF
TGTGCCAGCAGACCCGGGTCCACAGTGACCGGGGAGCTGTTTTTT
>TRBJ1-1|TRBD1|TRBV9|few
CASSPRQGSTEAFF
TGTGCCAGCAGCCCTCGACAGGGCAGCACTGAAGCTTTCTTT
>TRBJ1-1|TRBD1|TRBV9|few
CASSVGVGTENTEAFF
TGTGCCAGCAGCGTAGGGGTCGGGACAGAGAACACTGAAGCTTTCTTT
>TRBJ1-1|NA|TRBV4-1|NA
CASSEPFTRGPGTEAFF
TGCGCCAGCAGCGAGCCCTTTACCAGGGGCCCTGGCACTGAAGCTTTCTTT
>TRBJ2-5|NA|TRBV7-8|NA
CASSLRGAGETQYF
TGTGCCAGCAGCTTAAGAGGGGCAGGAGAGACCCAGTACTTC
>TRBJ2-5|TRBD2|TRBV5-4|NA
CASTVAGGGKETQYF
TGTGCCAGCACCGTAGCGGGAGGAGGTAAAGAGACCCAGTACTTC
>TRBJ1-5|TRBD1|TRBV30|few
CAWSRQGGGNQPQHF
TGTGCCTGGAGTCGACAGGGAGGGGGCAATCAGCCCCAGCATTTT
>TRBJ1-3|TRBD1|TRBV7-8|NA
CASSFGQGPFSGNTIYF
TGTGCCAGCAGCTTCGGACAGGGGCCATTCTCTGGAAACACCATATATTTT
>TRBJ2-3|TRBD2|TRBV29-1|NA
CSVGPSGRGNTQYF
TGCAGCGTGGGCCCTAGCGGGAGGGGAAATACGCAGTATTTT
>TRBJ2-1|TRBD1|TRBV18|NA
CASSPSRTGGAYEQFF
TGTGCCAGCTCACCATCCCGGACAGGGGGGGCATACGAGCAGTTCTTC
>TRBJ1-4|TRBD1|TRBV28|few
CASSKTGAATNEKLFF
TGTGCCAGCAGTAAGACAGGGGCGGCAACTAATGAAAAACTGTTTTTT
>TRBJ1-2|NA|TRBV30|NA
CAWSPERALTYGYTF
TGTGCCTGGAGCCCCGAGCGAGCCCTCACCTATGGCTACACCTTC